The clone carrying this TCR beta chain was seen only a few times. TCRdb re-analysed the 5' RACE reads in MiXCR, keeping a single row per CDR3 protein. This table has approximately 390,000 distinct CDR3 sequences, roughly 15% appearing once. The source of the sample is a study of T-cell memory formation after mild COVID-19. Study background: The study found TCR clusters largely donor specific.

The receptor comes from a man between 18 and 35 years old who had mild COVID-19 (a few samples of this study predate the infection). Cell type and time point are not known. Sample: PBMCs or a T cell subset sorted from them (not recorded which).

The chain's CDR3 is CASSSGTGKETQYF. The CDR3 DNA reads as TGTGCCAGCAGCTCGGGGACAGGGAAAGAGACCCAGTACTTC. The chain is built from TRBV5-5 and TRBJ2-5; 9 nucleotides match TRBD1. Germline V gene data show CDR1 as SGHKS and CDR2 as YYEKEE (reference sequence). Trimming removed 3 bases from V and 3 bases from J; junction bases left unmatched: 3. This CDR3 contains 14 residues. Full variable domain (outside the CDR3, taken from reference TRBV5-5 and TRBJ2-5): DAGVTQSPTHLIKTRGQQVTLRCSPISGHKSVSWYQQVLGQGPQFIFQYYEKEERGRGNFPDRFSARQFPNYSSELNVNALLLGDSALYLCASSSGTGKETQYFGPGTRLLVL.